This is a list of T cell receptor beta chains from one sample in a study of blood T cell repertoires in COVID-19. The assay was immunoSEQ multiplex PCR, and TCRdb's table has in-frame clones only and misses some. In the table there are under 85,000 clones, roughly 90% of which are singletons. The sequenced sample consisted of peripheral blood. Source of these receptors: a man aged 65 to 85 with acute or convalescent COVID-19. Both conserved end residues are part of each CDR3. Each record gives: clone size, J gene, V gene, D gene, CDR3 DNA, CDR3 protein. A D gene is named only where the DNA matches it firmly. Size tells how often a clone was seen (once, few, many) or the class of an expanded clone, and some rows leave it out.

.,TRBJ1-2,TRBV30,.,TGTGCCTGGGAACCTCAGGGTACTGGCTACACCTTC,CAWEPQGTGYTF
.,TRBJ2-1,TRBV9,TRBD2,TGTGCCAGCAGCCGACTAGCGGGAGGACACTCCTACAATGAGCAGTTCTTC,CASSRLAGGHSYNEQFF
.,TRBJ1-5,TRBV2,.,TGTGCCAGCAGTGAAGCGGGCAGGGGATCTCGGCCCCAGCATTTT,CASSEAGRGSRPQHF
.,TRBJ2-1,TRBV5-1,TRBD1,TGCGCCAGCAGCTTAATAACGCCCCGGGACAGCTACAATGAGCAGTTCTTC,CASSLITPRDSYNEQFF
.,TRBJ2-7,TRBV18,TRBD2,TGTGCCAGCTCCCAGCGGGAGTCGGTTACCTACGAGCAGTACTTC,CASSQRESVTYEQYF
.,TRBJ1-4,TRBV18,.,TGTGCCAGCTCACGAAACCCTAACAGGGTTGGTGAAAAACTGTTTTTT,CASSRNPNRVGEKLFF
.,TRBJ1-2,TRBV2,.,TGTGCCAGCAGTCCGGACACGGCCACGTTGACGGGCTACACCTTC,CASSPDTATLTGYTF
.,TRBJ2-2,TRBV18,TRBD1,TGTGCCACGAATAGAGGGGGCGCGGACACCGGGGAGCTGTTTTTT,CATNRGGADTGELFF
few,TRBJ1-4,TRBV14,TRBD1,TGTGCCAGCAGCCAACTGACAGGGGCCGTAACTAATGAAAAACTGTTTTTT,CASSQLTGAVTNEKLFF
once,TRBJ1-1,TRBV7-3,TRBD1,TGTGCCAGCAGCCCGAGGGGACAGGCGGCCACTGAAGCTTTCTTT,CASSPRGQAATEAFF
.,TRBJ2-1,TRBV29-1,.,TGCAGCGTATGGAGCTCCTACAATGAGCAGTTCTTC,CSVWSSYNEQFF
.,TRBJ2-7,TRBV10-3,TRBD2,TGTGCCATCAGTGAGTCTCTAGCGGTCAGTTCCTACGAGCAGTACTTC,CAISESLAVSSYEQYF
.,TRBJ1-1,TRBV9,.,TGTGCCAGCAGCTCCGGGGGGGGTCCCACTGAAGCTTTCTTT,CASSSGGGPTEAFF
few,TRBJ1-1,TRBV18,.,TGTGCCAGCTCACCAACCCAAGCGGGGCTGAACACTGAAGCTTTCTTT,CASSPTQAGLNTEAFF
.,TRBJ2-1,TRBV4-1,.,TGCGCCAGCAGCCAAGGCGGAAGTCCCATCGATGAGCAGTTCTTC,CASSQGGSPIDEQFF
.,TRBJ1-2,TRBV6-6,.,TGTGCCAGCGGCCAGGGGTCCAACTATGGCTACACCTTC,CASGQGSNYGYTF
.,TRBJ2-7,TRBV5-1,.,TGCGCCAGCAACCCGGGACCGGGGGTCTACGAGCAGTACTTC,CASNPGPGVYEQYF
.,TRBJ2-5,TRBV19,.,TGTGCCAGTAGTATTCTTGGAGGACCACGAGAGACCCAGTACTTC,CASSILGGPRETQYF
.,TRBJ1-6,TRBV7-2,TRBD1,TGTGCCAGCAGCTCCACAGGACAGGGTAATTCACCCCTCCACTTT,CASSSTGQGNSPLHF
few,TRBJ2-7,TRBV7-2,TRBD2,TGTGCCAGCAGCTTCCCAGCGGGAGGGGTCTCCTACGAGCAGTACTTC,CASSFPAGGVSYEQYF
.,TRBJ2-1,TRBV7-3,.,TGTGCCAGCAGCTTATCAGGGAAGGGCAATGAGCAGTTCTTC,CASSLSGKGNEQFF
.,TRBJ1-4,TRBV7-2,.,TGTGCCAGCAGCCTGGGACAAAGGGAAAAACTGTTTTTT,CASSLGQREKLFF
.,TRBJ1-1,TRBV5-1,TRBD1,TGCGCCAGCAGACAGGGACAGGGGGCAGTCACTGAAGCTTTCTTT,CASRQGQGAVTEAFF
.,TRBJ1-2,TRBV2,TRBD1,TGTGCCAGCTCAGACAGGGTAGGCTATGGCTACACCTTC,CASSDRVGYGYTF
.,TRBJ2-5,TRBV6-2/TRBV6-3,TRBD2,TGTGCCAGCAGTCTCGGGACTAGCGGGGGACCCTGGGAGACCCAGTACTTC,CASSLGTSGGPWETQYF
.,TRBJ2-3,TRBV7-8,TRBD2,TGTGCCAGTCGCCGGGACTACAACACAGATACGCAGTATTTT,CASRRDYNTDTQYF
.,TRBJ2-4,TRBV19,.,TGTGCCAGTAGTGACTTCGAAACAGCCAAAAACATTCAGTACTTC,CASSDFETAKNIQYF
once,TRBJ2-2,TRBV19,.,TGTGCCAGTAGTATTGGACAGATCAACACCGGGGAGCTGTTTTTT,CASSIGQINTGELFF
.,TRBJ2-6,TRBV2,.,TGTGCCAGCACATCAACTGGGGCCAACGTCCTGACTTTC,CASTSTGANVLTF
once,TRBJ2-2,TRBV7-2,TRBD2,TGTGCCAGCAGCTTCTCCCCCTCGGGGGGGCTAGGGGAGCTGTTTTTT,CASSFSPSGGLGELFF
.,TRBJ2-1,TRBV7-8,.,TGTGCCAGCAGCTGGAGGGGGGGCCTTAACAATGAGCAGTTCTTC,CASSWRGGLNNEQFF
.,TRBJ2-3,TRBV5-1,.,TGCGCCAGCAGCTTGAGCGGACCCACAGATACGCAGTATTTT,CASSLSGPTDTQYF
.,TRBJ2-5,TRBV18,.,TGTGCCAGCTCACCTCGAGATACAGGGGAGACCCAGTACTTC,CASSPRDTGETQYF
.,TRBJ1-4,TRBV7-9,.,TGTGCCAGCAGCTTATTTTTGGGGGCAGCAACTAATGAAAAACTGTTTTTT,CASSLFLGAATNEKLFF
once,TRBJ1-2,TRBV13,TRBD1,TGTGCCAGCAGCCCAAGGACAGGACGGAACTATGGCTACACCTTC,CASSPRTGRNYGYTF
.,TRBJ2-3,TRBV24-1,.,TGTGCCACCGCGGGGACCAGCACAGATACGCAGTATTTT,CATAGTSTDTQYF
.,TRBJ1-1,TRBV11-2,.,TGTGCCAGCGGGGACACCTGGATGAACACTGAAGCTTTCTTT,CASGDTWMNTEAFF
.,TRBJ2-1,TRBV2,TRBD2,TGTGCCAGCAGAGTCCCAGCGGGAGGAAACAATGAGCAGTTCTTC,CASRVPAGGNNEQFF
.,TRBJ2-7,TRBV6-2/TRBV6-3,TRBD2,TGTGCCAGCAGTGCCATAGCGGGGCTAAGCTCCTACGAGCAGTACTTC,CASSAIAGLSSYEQYF
.,TRBJ2-1,TRBV27,.,TGTGCCAGCAGTTTCGGCTATGTTTTGGTCGGGGATGAGCAGTTCTTC,CASSFGYVLVGDEQFF
.,TRBJ1-2,TRBV29-1,.,TGCAGCGTCCCCGTCTGGGGGGTCGCCTTCCCTTATGGCTACACCTTC,CSVPVWGVAFPYGYTF
.,TRBJ2-3,TRBV9,TRBD2,TGTGCCAGCAGTGCCGGGACTAGCGACGGCACAGATACGCAGTATTTT,CASSAGTSDGTDTQYF
.,TRBJ2-7,TRBV6-5,.,TGTGCCAGCAGTCCCACAGGGCTACGCGAGCAGTACTTC,CASSPTGLREQYF
.,TRBJ1-3,TRBV5-1,TRBD1,TGCGCCAGCAGCTTGGAAGGGGGCTCAGGAAACACCATATATTTT,CASSLEGGSGNTIYF
few,TRBJ1-1,TRBV6-5,.,TGTGCCAGCCGGTGGGGGGGTAGGAACACTGAAGCTTTCTTT,CASRWGGRNTEAFF
few,TRBJ2-2,TRBV24-1,TRBD1,TGTGCCACCAGTCCCACAGACAGGGTAGGAACCGGGGAGCTGTTTTTT,CATSPTDRVGTGELFF
.,TRBJ1-1,TRBV30,TRBD1,TGTGCCTGGAAACCCGACAGGTGGCAGGGGGGAACGCTGAACCTCTTCTTT,CAWKPDRWQGGTLNLFF
.,TRBJ1-5,TRBV2,.,TGTGCCAGCAGCGGGTCCGATAGCAATCAGCCCCAGCATTTT,CASSGSDSNQPQHF
once,TRBJ2-7,TRBV3-1/TRBV3-2,TRBD2,TGTGCCAGCAGCCCCCACTCCAAGCCGGGACTAGCGGCCCCCTACGAGCAGTACTTC,CASSPHSKPGLAAPYEQYF
.,TRBJ1-2,TRBV6-4,TRBD1,TGTGCCAGCAGTGGCGACGGGACAGGGCATGGCTACACCTTC,CASSGDGTGHGYTF
once,TRBJ1-2,TRBV10-3,TRBD1,TGTGCCATCAGTGATCTCCAGGGGGGTGGCTACACCTTC,CAISDLQGGGYTF
once,TRBJ2-3,TRBV19,.,TGTGCCAGTAGTATCTCTGCAGATACGCAGTATTTT,CASSISADTQYF
.,TRBJ1-2,TRBV28,.,TGTGCCAGCAGTTCATCTCCTATGACTCACTATGGCTACACCTTC,CASSSSPMTHYGYTF